This T cell receptor beta chain appears in the sequencing data of a study of blood T cell repertoires in COVID-19. Whole-study context: The samples span acute and convalescent COVID-19 from the United States, Italy and Spain. T cells, B-cell-depleted T cells, or PBMCs provided the cDNA or gDNA that served as material.

Authors' processing steps: How many nucleated cells were present was estimated from reference gene primer amplification. Some clones are missing from TCRdb's copy, which holds only in-frame ones; the method was immunoSEQ multiplex PCR. The V and J calls and the clone size are those of that table, but D and trimming were determined from the DNA. The sample shows around 300,000 clones, approximately 89% of them seen only once. V was shortened by 3 bases and J by 1 base, with 13 bases between the two germline ends. Per germline, CDR1 MGHRA and CDR2 YSYEKL. This CDR3 has 16 residues. Two negative PCRs, clearance, or symptom resolution were required of recovered Cohort 3 donors.

This TCR was recovered from a man aged 25-45 years who had recovered from COVID-19. The chain joins TRBV4-1 to TRBJ2-1, with D possibly being TRBD2 (7 bases). The material sequenced was PBMCs or T cells enriched from blood (not recorded which). In DNA form, the CDR3 reads TGCGCCAGCAGCCAGGGGGGGCAAAGGTCCTACAATGAGCAGTTCTTC. Protein sequence: CASSQGGQRSYNEQFF.